The 2 T cell receptor beta chains below come from one sample, sequenced in a study of CXCR3-negative and CXCR3-positive naive CD8 T cells. The method, 5' RACE with UMI labels, was used to prepare the TRB cDNA libraries. TCRdb re-called the 5' RACE reads and catalogs CDR3 proteins one per entry, DNA excluded. Its table records about 22,000 distinct CDR3 sequences. Material for sequencing was memory CD8+ T cells from blood. The receptors were gathered from a human donor in good health. Some clones in this sample may be carry-over from other donors' samples.

The chain has TRBV7-6 and TRBJ1-4; TCRdb's D call, TRBD1, is unchecked because there is no DNA. Per germline, CDR1 SGHVS and CDR2 FNYEAQ. This CDR3 contains 16 residues. CDR3 amino acids: CASSFNRGATNEKLFF.

V usage is TRBV12-3 or TRBV12-4 and J usage is TRBJ2-5; the D call of TRBD1 rests on TCRdb alone, since no DNA is present to check it. This CDR3 has 11 residues. The CDR3 region is CASSTGETQYF.